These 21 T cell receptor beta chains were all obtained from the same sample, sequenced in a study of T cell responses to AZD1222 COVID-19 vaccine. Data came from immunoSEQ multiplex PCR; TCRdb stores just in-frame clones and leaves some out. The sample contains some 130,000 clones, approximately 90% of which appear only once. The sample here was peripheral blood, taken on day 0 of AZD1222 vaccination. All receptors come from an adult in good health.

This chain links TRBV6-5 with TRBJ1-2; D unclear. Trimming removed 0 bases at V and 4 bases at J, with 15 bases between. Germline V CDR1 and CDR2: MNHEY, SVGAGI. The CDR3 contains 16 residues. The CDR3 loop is CASSYSFGRNLYGYTF. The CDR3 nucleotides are TGTGCCAGCAGTTACTCGTTCGGCCGGAACCTCTATGGCTACACCTTC.

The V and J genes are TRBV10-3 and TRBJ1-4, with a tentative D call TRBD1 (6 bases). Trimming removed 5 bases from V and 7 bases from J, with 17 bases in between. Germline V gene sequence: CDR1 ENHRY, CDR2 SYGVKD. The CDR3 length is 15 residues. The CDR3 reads CAISMTMGAVEKLFF. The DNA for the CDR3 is TGTGCCATCAGTATGACTATGGGGGCGGTTGAAAAACTGTTTTTT.

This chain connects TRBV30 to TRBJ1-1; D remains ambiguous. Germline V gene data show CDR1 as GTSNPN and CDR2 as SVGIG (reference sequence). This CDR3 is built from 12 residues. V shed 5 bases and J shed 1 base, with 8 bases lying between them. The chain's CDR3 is CAWADTNTEAFF. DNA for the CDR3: TGTGCCTGGGCCGACACGAACACTGAAGCTTTCTTT.

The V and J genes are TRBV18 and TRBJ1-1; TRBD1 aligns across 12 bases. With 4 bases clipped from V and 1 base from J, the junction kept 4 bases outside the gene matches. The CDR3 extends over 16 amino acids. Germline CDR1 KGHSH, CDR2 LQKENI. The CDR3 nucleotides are TGTGCCAGCTCACAGGGGACAGGGGGCAAGAACACTGAAGCTTTCTTT. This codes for CASSQGTGGKNTEAFF.

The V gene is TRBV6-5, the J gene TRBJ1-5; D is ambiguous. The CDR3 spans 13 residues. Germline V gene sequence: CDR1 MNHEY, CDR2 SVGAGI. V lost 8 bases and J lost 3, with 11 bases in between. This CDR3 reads CASCRRYNQPQHF. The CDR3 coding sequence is TGTGCCAGCTGCAGGAGATACAATCAGCCCCAGCATTTT.

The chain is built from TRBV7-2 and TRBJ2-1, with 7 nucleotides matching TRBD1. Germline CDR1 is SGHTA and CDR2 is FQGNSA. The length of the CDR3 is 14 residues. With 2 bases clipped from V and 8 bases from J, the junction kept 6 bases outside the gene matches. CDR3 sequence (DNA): TGTGCCAGCAGCTTACTGAGGGGGCTAGATGAGCAGTTCTTC. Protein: CASSLLRGLDEQFF.

For the CDR3, the DNA is TGTGCCATCAGTCCCCTCGACAGGCAAACTGGAAACACCATATATTTT. Protein sequence: CAISPLDRQTGNTIYF. The gene calls are TRBV10-3 and TRBJ1-3; possible D gene TRBD1, 6 bases. The CDR3 consists of 16 residues. The germline V and J ends were trimmed by 5 bases and 2 bases, with 16 bases remaining between them. Germline lookup yields CDR1 ENHRY and CDR2 SYGVKD.

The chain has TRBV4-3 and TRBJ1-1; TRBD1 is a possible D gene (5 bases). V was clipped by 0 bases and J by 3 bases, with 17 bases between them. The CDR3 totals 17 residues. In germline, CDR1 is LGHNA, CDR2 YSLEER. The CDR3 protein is CASSQDGQWGEYTEAFF. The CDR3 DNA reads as TGCGCCAGCAGCCAAGATGGGCAGTGGGGGGAATACACTGAAGCTTTCTTT.

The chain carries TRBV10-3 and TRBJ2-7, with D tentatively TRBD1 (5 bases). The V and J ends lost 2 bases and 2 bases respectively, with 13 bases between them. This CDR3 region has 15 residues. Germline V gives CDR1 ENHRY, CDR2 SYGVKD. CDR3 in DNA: TGTGCCATCAGTGAGCCAGGGAAGGGCACCTACGAGCAGTACTTC. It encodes CAISEPGKGTYEQYF.

The CDR3 spells CATSETGRNTIYF. In DNA form, the CDR3 reads TGTGCCACCAGCGAGACAGGGAGGAACACCATATATTTT. The chain joins TRBV24-1 to TRBJ1-3; 7 bases agree with TRBD1. Germline V gene data show CDR1 as KGHDR and CDR2 as SFDVKD. This CDR3 has 13 residues. V dropped 7 bases and J dropped 7; count of bases not matched to a gene: 6.

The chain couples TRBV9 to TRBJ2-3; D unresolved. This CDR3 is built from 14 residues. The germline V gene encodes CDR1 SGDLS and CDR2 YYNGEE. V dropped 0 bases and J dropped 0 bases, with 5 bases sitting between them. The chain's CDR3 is CASSVALSTDTQYF. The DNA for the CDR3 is TGTGCCAGCAGCGTAGCCTTGAGCACAGATACGCAGTATTTT.

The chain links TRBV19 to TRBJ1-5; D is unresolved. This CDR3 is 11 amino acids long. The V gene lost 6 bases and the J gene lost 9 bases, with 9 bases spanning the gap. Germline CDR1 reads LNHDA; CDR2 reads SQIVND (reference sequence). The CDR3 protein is CASRLSGPQHF. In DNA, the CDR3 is TGTGCCAGTAGACTAAGTGGGCCCCAGCATTTT. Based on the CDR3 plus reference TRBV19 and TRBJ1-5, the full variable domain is DGGITQSPKYLFRKEGQNVTLSCEQNLNHDAMYWYRQDPGQGLRLIYYSQIVNDFQKGDIAEGYSVSREKKESFPLTVTSAQKNPTAFYLCASRLSGPQHFGDGTRLSIL.

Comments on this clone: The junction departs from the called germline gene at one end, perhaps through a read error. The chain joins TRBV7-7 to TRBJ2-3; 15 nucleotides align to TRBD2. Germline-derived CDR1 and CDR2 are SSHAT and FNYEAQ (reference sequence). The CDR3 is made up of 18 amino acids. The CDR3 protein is CASSLSPGLAGGEDTQYF. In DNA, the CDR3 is TGTGCTAGCAGCTTATCTCCGGGACTAGCGGGGGGAGAGGATACGCAGTATTTT.

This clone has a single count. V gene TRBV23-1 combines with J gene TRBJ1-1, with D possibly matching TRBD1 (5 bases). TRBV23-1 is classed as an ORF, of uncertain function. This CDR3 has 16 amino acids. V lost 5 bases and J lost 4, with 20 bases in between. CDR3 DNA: TGCGCCAGCAGTATTCCCCCGCTACAGGCGCTCACTGAAGCTTTCTTT. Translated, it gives CASSIPPLQALTEAFF.

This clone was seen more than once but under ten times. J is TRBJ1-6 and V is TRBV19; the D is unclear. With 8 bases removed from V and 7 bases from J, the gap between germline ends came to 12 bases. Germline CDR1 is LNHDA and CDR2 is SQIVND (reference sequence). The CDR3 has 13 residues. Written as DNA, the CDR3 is TGTGCCAGTGGTTGGAACAGCAATTCACCCCTCCACTTT. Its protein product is CASGWNSNSPLHF.

CDR3 nucleotides: TGTGCCAGCAGCGTAGTTGAGTATGAGTACTCTGGGGCCAACGTCCTGACTTTC. This translates into CASSVVEYEYSGANVLTF. The chain uses TRBV9 and TRBJ2-6; D gene uncertain. The V gene's germline CDR1 is SGDLS and CDR2 YYNGEE. V was trimmed by 0 bases and J by 0 bases, leaving 13 bases between them. The CDR3 runs to 18 residues.

CDR3 nucleotides: TGTGCCAGCAGCCAAGGCGATGGACCCCCTGGAAACACCATATATTTT. Translated: CASSQGDGPPGNTIYF. The chain links TRBV3-1 (or the pseudogene TRBV3-2) to TRBJ1-3, with D uncertain. The CDR3 is 16 amino acids. The V gene lost 1 base and the J gene lost 2 bases, with 12 bases spanning the gap. Germline V gene sequence: CDR1 LGHDT, CDR2 YNNKEL (reference sequence).

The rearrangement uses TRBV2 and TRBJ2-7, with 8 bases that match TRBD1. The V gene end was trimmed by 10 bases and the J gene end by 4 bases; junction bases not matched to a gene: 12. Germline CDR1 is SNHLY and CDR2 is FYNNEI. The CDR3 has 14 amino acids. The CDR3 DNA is TGTGCCACCCGCCTCGGACAGGGCTGGTACGAGCAGTACTTC. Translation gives CATRLGQGWYEQYF.

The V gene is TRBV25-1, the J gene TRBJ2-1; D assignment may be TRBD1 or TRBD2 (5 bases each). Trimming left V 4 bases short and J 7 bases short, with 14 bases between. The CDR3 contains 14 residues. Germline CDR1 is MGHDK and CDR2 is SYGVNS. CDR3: CASSGYGGRNEQFF. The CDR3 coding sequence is TGTGCCAGCAGTGGTTATGGGGGTCGGAATGAGCAGTTCTTC.

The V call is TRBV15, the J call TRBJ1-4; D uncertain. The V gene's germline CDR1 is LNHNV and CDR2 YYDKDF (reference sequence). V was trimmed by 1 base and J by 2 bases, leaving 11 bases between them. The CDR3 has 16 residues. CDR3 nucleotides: TGTGCCACCAGCAGAGGAGGCAGCTCGACTAATGAAAAACTGTTTTTT. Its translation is CATSRGGSSTNEKLFF.

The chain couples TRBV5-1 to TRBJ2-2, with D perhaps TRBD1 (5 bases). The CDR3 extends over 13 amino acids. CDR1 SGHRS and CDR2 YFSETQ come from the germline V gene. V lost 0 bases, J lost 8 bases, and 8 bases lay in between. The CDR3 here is CASSLVGLGELFF. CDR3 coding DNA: TGCGCCAGCAGCTTGGTGGGGCTAGGGGAGCTGTTTTTT.